Listed below are T cell receptor beta chains from one sample, sequenced in a study of T cells in Graves' hyperthyroidism and ophthalmopathy. TCRdb reprocessed the multiplex PCR reads via MiXCR and lists one record per CDR3 protein. The sample shows over 500,000 distinct CDR3 sequences, 17% of them seen only once. The sequencing sample was made of blood. The receptors shown here come from a woman aged 18-29 years with Graves' ophthalmopathy. Both conserved end residues are part of each CDR3. D genes are given only for firm matches. For some rows the clone size is stated as once, few or many, or as a class when expanded; others skip it.

clone size: few
V gene: TRBV20-1
D gene: -
J gene: TRBJ1-5
CDR3 protein: CSATDGLWGNQPQHF
CDR3 DNA: TGCAGTGCGACAGACGGGTTATGGGGCAATCAGCCCCAGCATTTT

clone size: -
V gene: TRBV27
D gene: -
J gene: TRBJ1-1
CDR3 protein: CASSLSPSGMSTEAFF
CDR3 DNA: TGTGCCAGCAGTTTATCCCCCTCAGGGATGAGCACTGAAGCTTTCTTT

clone size: many
V gene: TRBV5-1
D gene: -
J gene: TRBJ1-5
CDR3 protein: CASSLAPSQPQHF
CDR3 DNA: TGCGCCAGCAGCTTGGCCCCTAGTCAGCCCCAGCATTTT

clone size: -
V gene: TRBV4-1
D gene: -
J gene: TRBJ2-5
CDR3 protein: CASSQERDRETQYF
CDR3 DNA: TGCGCCAGCAGCCAAGAGCGGGACCGAGAGACCCAGTACTTC

clone size: many
V gene: TRBV6-1
D gene: -
J gene: TRBJ2-2
CDR3 protein: CASNRADTGELFF
CDR3 DNA: TGTGCCAGCAACAGGGCGGACACCGGGGAGCTGTTTTTT

clone size: many
V gene: TRBV20-1
D gene: -
J gene: TRBJ1-5
CDR3 protein: CSARGGPYGNQPQHF
CDR3 DNA: TGCAGTGCTAGGGGCGGGCCCTACGGCAATCAGCCCCAGCATTTT

clone size: many
V gene: TRBV9
D gene: TRBD2
J gene: TRBJ2-1
CDR3 protein: CASSVGLAENNEQFF
CDR3 DNA: TGTGCCAGCAGCGTAGGACTAGCGGAAAACAATGAGCAGTTCTTC

clone size: few
V gene: TRBV30
D gene: -
J gene: TRBJ2-7
CDR3 protein: CAWSNWYEQYF
CDR3 DNA: TGTGCCTGGAGTAATTGGTACGAGCAGTACTTC

clone size: many
V gene: TRBV7-4
D gene: TRBD1
J gene: TRBJ2-4
CDR3 protein: CATCETGAGIAAKNIQYF
CDR3 DNA: TGTGCCACATGCGAGACAGGGGCGGGGATCGCGGCCAAAAACATTCAGTACTTC

clone size: -
V gene: TRBV2
D gene: -
J gene: TRBJ1-1
CDR3 protein: CASNGGSGSTEAFF
CDR3 DNA: TGTGCCAGCAATGGGGGGAGTGGGAGCACTGAAGCTTTCTTT

clone size: many
V gene: TRBV19
D gene: -
J gene: TRBJ1-5
CDR3 protein: CASSTYSLSNQPQHF
CDR3 DNA: TGTGCCAGTAGTACCTACAGCTTAAGCAATCAGCCCCAGCATTTT

clone size: -
V gene: TRBV6-1
D gene: TRBD2
J gene: TRBJ2-5
CDR3 protein: CASRPSGTSGRETQYF
CDR3 DNA: TGTGCCAGCAGGCCTTCCGGGACTAGCGGGAGGGAGACCCAGTACTTC

clone size: -
V gene: TRBV6-5
D gene: TRBD2
J gene: TRBJ2-2
CDR3 protein: CASSWVGLAGSTGELFF
CDR3 DNA: TGTGCCAGCAGTTGGGTGGGACTAGCGGGGAGCACCGGGGAGCTGTTTTTT

clone size: few
V gene: TRBV20-1
D gene: -
J gene: TRBJ1-5
CDR3 protein: CSARIPGLGSNQPQHF
CDR3 DNA: TGCAGTGCTAGGATTCCGGGGCTCGGGAGCAATCAGCCCCAGCATTTT

clone size: -
V gene: TRBV19
D gene: -
J gene: TRBJ2-7
CDR3 protein: CASSMWGLHYEQYF
CDR3 DNA: TGTGCCAGTAGTATGTGGGGACTTCACTACGAGCAGTACTTC

clone size: many
V gene: TRBV3-1
D gene: -
J gene: TRBJ1-1
CDR3 protein: CASSQVQPGWNGDTEAFF
CDR3 DNA: TGTGCCAGCAGCCAAGTTCAGCCGGGTTGGAACGGAGACACTGAAGCTTTCTTT

clone size: -
V gene: TRBV5-5
D gene: -
J gene: TRBJ1-2
CDR3 protein: CASSVGSLRGYTF
CDR3 DNA: TGTGCCAGCAGCGTTGGGTCCCTCAGGGGCTACACCTTC

clone size: many
V gene: TRBV13
D gene: -
J gene: TRBJ1-1
CDR3 protein: CASSLAGDSGNTEAFF
CDR3 DNA: TGTGCCAGCAGCTTAGCAGGGGATAGCGGGAACACTGAAGCTTTCTTT

clone size: many
V gene: TRBV12-3/TRBV12-4
D gene: -
J gene: TRBJ1-1
CDR3 protein: CASKLGGGAEAFF
CDR3 DNA: TGTGCCAGCAAACTTGGGGGAGGGGCTGAAGCTTTCTTT

clone size: many
V gene: TRBV27
D gene: -
J gene: TRBJ1-1
CDR3 protein: CASSFEGDNTEAFF
CDR3 DNA: TGTGCCAGCAGTTTTGAGGGGGACAACACTGAAGCTTTCTTT

clone size: -
V gene: TRBV20-1
D gene: TRBD2
J gene: TRBJ2-1
CDR3 protein: CSARDAQRESSYNEQFF
CDR3 DNA: TGCAGTGCTAGAGATGCCCAGCGGGAGAGCTCCTACAATGAGCAGTTCTTC

clone size: few
V gene: TRBV5-1
D gene: TRBD1
J gene: TRBJ2-7
CDR3 protein: CASRAGTDEGEQYF
CDR3 DNA: TGCGCCAGCAGAGCCGGGACAGATGAAGGCGAGCAGTACTTC

clone size: -
V gene: TRBV27
D gene: TRBD1
J gene: TRBJ1-2
CDR3 protein: CASSAGQGEGYTF
CDR3 DNA: TGTGCCAGCAGTGCGGGACAGGGGGAGGGCTACACCTTC

clone size: few
V gene: TRBV10-3
D gene: -
J gene: TRBJ2-7
CDR3 protein: CAIGAGNVDEQYF
CDR3 DNA: TGTGCCATCGGAGCAGGGAATGTGGACGAGCAGTACTTC

clone size: -
V gene: TRBV4-1
D gene: -
J gene: TRBJ1-2
CDR3 protein: CASRNIRGMHGYTF
CDR3 DNA: TGCGCCAGCAGAAACATACGGGGGATGCATGGCTACACCTTC

clone size: many
V gene: TRBV20-1
D gene: -
J gene: TRBJ1-2
CDR3 protein: CSALVFDYGYTF
CDR3 DNA: TGCAGTGCTCTGGTTTTTGACTATGGCTACACCTTC

clone size: -
V gene: TRBV6-1
D gene: TRBD2
J gene: TRBJ2-5
CDR3 protein: CASSIGGTQETQYF
CDR3 DNA: TGTGCCAGCAGTATCGGGGGGACCCAAGAGACCCAGTACTTC

clone size: many
V gene: TRBV28
D gene: -
J gene: TRBJ1-2
CDR3 protein: CASNWETAPYGYTF
CDR3 DNA: TGTGCCAGCAACTGGGAGACAGCCCCCTATGGCTACACCTTC

clone size: -
V gene: TRBV13
D gene: -
J gene: TRBJ1-5
CDR3 protein: CASSEETGGQPQHF
CDR3 DNA: TGTGCCAGCAGTGAGGAAACGGGCGGGCAGCCCCAGCATTTT

clone size: many
V gene: TRBV2
D gene: -
J gene: TRBJ1-2
CDR3 protein: CASSNYRTAAVGYTF
CDR3 DNA: TGTGCCAGCAGTAATTATCGGACGGCCGCCGTGGGCTACACCTTC

clone size: many
V gene: TRBV7-2
D gene: TRBD2
J gene: TRBJ2-3
CDR3 protein: CASSLKVRGGFTDTQYF
CDR3 DNA: TGTGCCAGCAGCTTGAAAGTGCGGGGGGGTTTCACAGATACGCAGTATTTT

clone size: many
V gene: TRBV7-2
D gene: -
J gene: TRBJ2-5
CDR3 protein: CASSSQGRDQYF
CDR3 DNA: TGTGCCAGCAGCTCGCAGGGACGTGACCAGTACTTC

clone size: many
V gene: TRBV27
D gene: -
J gene: TRBJ2-7
CDR3 protein: CASSFNGPGYAYEQYF
CDR3 DNA: TGTGCCAGCAGTTTCAACGGGCCCGGATATGCCTACGAGCAGTACTTC

clone size: many
V gene: TRBV7-9
D gene: -
J gene: TRBJ2-1
CDR3 protein: CASSLGNGDEQFF
CDR3 DNA: TGTGCCAGCAGCTTAGGAAACGGGGATGAGCAGTTCTTC

clone size: many
V gene: TRBV11-2
D gene: -
J gene: TRBJ2-1
CDR3 protein: CASSLGTAGATFF
CDR3 DNA: TGTGCCAGCAGCCTTGGGACCGCAGGGGCCACGTTCTTC

clone size: -
V gene: TRBV9
D gene: -
J gene: TRBJ2-7
CDR3 protein: CASSVFKDSYEQYF
CDR3 DNA: TGTGCCAGCAGCGTATTCAAGGACAGCTACGAGCAGTACTTC